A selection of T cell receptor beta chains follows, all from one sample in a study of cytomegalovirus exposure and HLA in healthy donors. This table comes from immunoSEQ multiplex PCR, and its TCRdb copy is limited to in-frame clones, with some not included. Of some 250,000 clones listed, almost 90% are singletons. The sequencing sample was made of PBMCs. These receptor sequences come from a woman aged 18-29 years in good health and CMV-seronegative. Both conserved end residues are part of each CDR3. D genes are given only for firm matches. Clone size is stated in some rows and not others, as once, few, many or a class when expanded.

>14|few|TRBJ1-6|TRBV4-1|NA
CASSQEWGNSPLHF
TGCGCCAGCAGCCAAGAATGGGGCAATTCACCCCTCCACTTT
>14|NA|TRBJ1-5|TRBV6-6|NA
CASRPGGSNQPQHF
TGTGCCAGCAGACCTGGGGGGAGCAATCAGCCCCAGCATTTT
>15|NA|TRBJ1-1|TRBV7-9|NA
CASSLLGGANTEAFF
TGTGCCAGCAGCCTCCTCGGGGGGGCTAATACTGAAGCTTTCTTT
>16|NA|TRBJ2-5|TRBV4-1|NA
CASSRAEDTLQETQYF
TGCGCCAGCAGCCGAGCAGAGGACACGCTTCAAGAGACCCAGTACTTC
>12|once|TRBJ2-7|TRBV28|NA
CASSPSLYEQYF
TGTGCCAGCAGCCCTTCACTCTACGAGCAGTACTTC
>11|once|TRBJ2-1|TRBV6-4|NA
CASIPYNEQFF
TGTGCCAGCATTCCTTACAATGAGCAGTTCTTC
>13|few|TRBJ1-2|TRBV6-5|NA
CASSYRHIYGYTF
TGTGCCAGCAGTTATCGACATATCTATGGCTACACCTTC
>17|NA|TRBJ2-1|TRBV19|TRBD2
CASSFPSGGARINEQFF
TGTGCCAGTAGTTTCCCTAGCGGGGGGGCCAGGATCAATGAGCAGTTCTTC
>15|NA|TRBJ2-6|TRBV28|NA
CASSPDSSGANVLTF
TGTGCCAGCAGCCCCGACAGCTCTGGGGCCAACGTCCTGACTTTC
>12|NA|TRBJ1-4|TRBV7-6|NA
CASYSDRQELFF
TGTGCCAGCTACTCCGACAGGCAGGAACTGTTTTTT
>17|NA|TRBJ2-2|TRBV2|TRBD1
CASSEWDRPTNTGELFF
TGTGCCAGCAGTGAATGGGACAGACCAACGAACACCGGGGAGCTGTTTTTT
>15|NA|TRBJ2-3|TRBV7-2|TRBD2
CASSLGGGRTDTQYF
TGTGCCAGCAGCTTAGGCGGGGGGAGAACAGATACGCAGTATTTT
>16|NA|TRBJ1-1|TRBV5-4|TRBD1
CASSAAPQGTSTEAFF
TGTGCCAGCAGCGCCGCCCCACAGGGGACGAGCACTGAAGCTTTCTTT
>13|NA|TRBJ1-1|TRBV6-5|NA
CASSIQKDTEAFF
TGTGCCAGCAGTATACAGAAGGACACTGAAGCTTTCTTT
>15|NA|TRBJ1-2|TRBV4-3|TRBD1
CASSQDLGTGTGYTF
TGCGCCAGCAGCCAAGATCTGGGGACAGGGACTGGCTACACCTTC
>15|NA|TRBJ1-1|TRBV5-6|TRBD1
CASSLRDRGNTEAFF
TGTGCCAGCAGCTTGAGGGACAGGGGTAACACTGAAGCTTTCTTT
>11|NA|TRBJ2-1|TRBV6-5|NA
CASRDSREQFF
TGTGCCAGCAGGGACTCTAGAGAGCAGTTCTTC
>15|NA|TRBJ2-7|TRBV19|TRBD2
CASSATLAGVYEQYF
TGTGCCAGTAGTGCAACCCTAGCGGGGGTTTACGAGCAGTACTTC
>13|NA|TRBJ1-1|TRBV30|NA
CAWRFSRDTEAFF
TGTGCCTGGAGATTTTCCCGGGACACTGAAGCTTTCTTT
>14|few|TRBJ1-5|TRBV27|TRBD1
CASSQQGINQPQHF
TGTGCCAGCAGTCAACAGGGGATCAATCAGCCCCAGCATTTT